This T cell receptor beta chain was identified in a study of blood T cell repertoires in COVID-19. On the study more broadly: The United States, Italy and Spain were the sources of the acute and convalescent COVID-19 samples. Sources were T cells, B-cell-depleted T cells, or PBMCs; the material itself was cDNA or gDNA.

Authors' analysis steps: Estimates of nucleated cell counts were drawn from the amplification of reference gene primers. The table came from immunoSEQ multiplex PCR; TCRdb's copy has only in-frame clones and leaves some out. D and trimming come from the DNA, and the V and J calls and clone size come from that table. The data contain 80,000 to 95,000 clones, roughly 83% of them singletons. V lost 6 bases to trimming and J lost 6 bases; unmatched junction nucleotides: 8. Germline V lookup: CDR1 WSHSY, CDR2 SAAADI. CDR3 length: 15 residues. This sequence was found in a woman of 80 years or more with active or convalescent COVID-19. Input material: peripheral blood. V usage is TRBV10-2 and J usage is TRBJ2-1; 10 positions agree with TRBD2. The CDR3 protein is CASRVAGGRVNEQFF. The CDR3 nucleotides read TGCGCCAGCAGGGTAGCGGGAGGAAGGGTCAATGAGCAGTTCTTC.